The entry below describes one TCR beta chain. The antigen remains undetermined. These data are taken from a study of beta chain features in type 1 diabetes. For the study at large: Similarity in age, gender and cell yields was seen between patients and healthy donors. All samples combined gave around 98,000,000 sorted cells for examination. Study findings and constraints: Here, the possible influence of HLA type (on TCRB rearrangement) remained unresolved. Shortening that was moderate but significant affected the TCRB CDR3s of Type 1 diabetes patients in all four CD4+ subsets.

Sorting gave populations that all exceeded 98% purity. The CDR3 has 16 amino acids. Germline CDR1 reads SGHVS; CDR2 reads FQNEAQ. The J segment lost 0 bases and the V segment lost 2 bases, leaving 1 base of the junction unmatched. The sequenced template was cDNA made from the entire isolated RNA. Generated by immunoSEQ multiplex PCR, the TCRdb table keeps only in-frame clones and is missing some. This sample has 120,000 to 150,000 clones, with about 12% found just once. The sequencing input was central memory CD4+ T cells from blood. This receptor was identified in a man younger than 30 with type 1 diabetes. V usage is TRBV7-8 and J usage is TRBJ2-7; 13 bases are shared with TRBD2. The chain's CDR3 is CASSLRLAGGSYEQYF. The CDR3 nucleotides are TGTGCCAGCAGCTTAAGACTAGCGGGGGGCTCCTACGAGCAGTACTTC.